The 26 T cell receptor beta chains below all came from one sample that was sequenced in a study of radiotherapy plus CTLA-4 blockade in lung cancer. Measured with immunoSEQ multiplex PCR; TCRdb has only the in-frame clones, and not every one. The table has approximately 77,000 clones, 78% seen once. The sample here was peripheral blood, taken from a patient treated with radiotherapy plus ipilimumab. The origin of the receptors is a human donor with non-small cell lung cancer whose response to radiotherapy plus ipilimumab could not be evaluated. Some clones in this sample may be carry-over from other donors' samples.

The CDR3 sequence: CASSPWDSSTIYF. The CDR3 nucleotides are TGTGCCAGCAGCCCGTGGGACTCCAGCACCATATATTTT. The V call is TRBV7-9, the J call TRBJ1-3, with a weak D call TRBD1 (5 bases). The germline gives CDR1 SEHNR, CDR2 FQNEAQ (reference sequence). Trimming removed 5 bases from V and 9 bases from J, with 14 bases in between. This CDR3 is 13 amino acids long.

This chain connects TRBV2 to TRBJ2-5, with 8 positions matching TRBD2. CDR3 length equals 16 residues. After removal of 6 bases from V and 4 bases from J, the junction contained 13 bases not matched to a gene. The V gene's germline CDR1 is SNHLY and CDR2 FYNNEI. CDR3 amino acids: CASSLAGQVRGETQYF. CDR3 coding DNA: TGTGCCAGCAGCTTAGCGGGGCAGGTTCGAGGAGAGACCCAGTACTTC.

The rearrangement joins TRBV2 to TRBJ2-7; tentative D call: TRBD1 (5 bases). This CDR3 spans 12 amino acids. Per germline, CDR1 SNHLY and CDR2 FYNNEI. V was cut by 6 bases and J by 3 bases, with 9 bases left in between. The CDR3 DNA reads TGTGCCAGCAGCGCCAGGGACTACGAGCAGTACTTC. Protein sequence: CASSARDYEQYF.

For the CDR3, the DNA is TGTGCCAGCAGCAGAAAGGGGTGGGACTTCACAGATACGCAGTATTTT. Amino acids: CASSRKGWDFTDTQYF. The chain has TRBV7-2 and TRBJ2-3, with D possibly matching TRBD2 (6 bases). Germline CDR1 SGHTA, CDR2 FQGNSA. The V end was cut by 5 bases, the J end by 2 bases, with 17 bases between. The CDR3 contains 16 residues. The whole variable domain, remainder taken from reference TRBV7-2 and TRBJ2-3, is GAGVSQSPSNKVTEKGKDVELRCDPISGHTALYWYRQSLGQGLEFLIYFQGNSAPDKSGLPSDRFSAERTGGSVSTLTIQRTQQEDSAVYLCASSRKGWDFTDTQYFGPGTRLTVL.

The chain is built from TRBV6-1 and TRBJ1-4; TRBD1 might be the D (6 bases). This CDR3 is built from 15 residues. Germline assignment: CDR1 MNHNS and CDR2 SASEGT. Trimming took off 6 bases at V and 7 bases at J, with 18 bases between the two ends. CDR3 region: CASSVNGGAGEKLFF. The CDR3 region has the DNA TGTGCCAGCAGCGTCAATGGGGGCGCAGGTGAAAAACTGTTTTTT.

The chain links TRBV30 to TRBJ2-7; TRBD1 might be the D (5 bases). The germline V gene has CDR1 GTSNPN and CDR2 SVGIG (reference sequence). The ends were cut back, 4 bases at V and 3 bases at J, with 10 bases in the middle. The CDR3 has 12 residues. Here the CDR3 reads CAWTRDGYEQYF. CDR3 DNA: TGTGCCTGGACCAGGGATGGCTACGAGCAGTACTTC.

The chain has TRBV10-3 and TRBJ1-3, with D hard to call. The germline CDR1 and CDR2 sequences are ENHRY and SYGVKD. V was shortened by 0 bases and J by 8 bases, with 5 bases between the two germline ends. This CDR3 comprises 12 residues. Here the CDR3 DNA reads TGTGCCATCAGTGAGTCCAGGCACACCATATATTTT. Amino acid sequence: CAISESRHTIYF.

V usage is TRBV7-3 and J usage is TRBJ1-2; D is ambiguous. V lost 0 bases and J lost 4, with 15 bases in between. The CDR3 has 16 amino acids. Germline CDR1 SGHTA, CDR2 FQGTGA. As DNA, the CDR3 is TGTGCCAGCAGCTTAACGGGCACAACCGAGGGCTATGGCTACACCTTC. This sequence encodes CASSLTGTTEGYGYTF.

The chain carries TRBV27 and TRBJ2-3; TRBD2 aligns across 9 bases. V trimming: 8 bases; J trimming: 1 base; junction bases outside the gene matches: 4. The CDR3 length is 14 residues. Germline loops: CDR1 MNHEY, CDR2 SMNVEV (reference sequence). The CDR3 DNA reads as TGTGCCAGCTCTTGGACTAGCGGCACAGATACGCAGTATTTT. It codes for CASSWTSGTDTQYF.

A remark on this clone: In this CDR3 the conserved last residue, phenylalanine or tryptophan, is missing, so a read error is likely. V usage is TRBV7-2 and J usage is TRBJ1-1; D is unresolved. CDR3 length: 15 residues. Germline CDR1 and CDR2: SGHTA and FQGNSA. With 5 bases removed from V and 0 bases from J, the gap between germline ends came to 13 bases. In DNA, the CDR3 is TGTGCCAGCAGCCCCGAGGGTGGCTTGAACACTGAAGCTTTCTCT. Its protein product is CASSPEGGLNTEAFS.

The chain couples TRBV4-1 to TRBJ1-2; TRBD1 matches at 7 bases. The CDR3 has 13 residues. Germline trimming cut 4 bases from V and 8 bases from J; bases unmatched to any gene: 7. The germline gives CDR1 MGHRA, CDR2 YSYEKL. For the CDR3, the DNA is TGCGCCAGCAGCCCAGGAGACAGGGACGGCTACACCTTC. Translation: CASSPGDRDGYTF.

V usage is TRBV19 and J usage is TRBJ1-1; weak D call: TRBD1 (6 bases). Germline loops: CDR1 LNHDA, CDR2 SQIVND (reference sequence). Deletions cut 4 bases from V and 3 bases from J, with 15 bases between. This CDR3 spans 15 amino acids. The CDR3 region has the DNA TGTGCCAGTAGTAGAACAGGGAAAGGGGACACTGAAGCTTTCTTT. It translates to CASSRTGKGDTEAFF. The variable domain in full, completed from reference TRBV19 and TRBJ1-1, reads DGGITQSPKYLFRKEGQNVTLSCEQNLNHDAMYWYRQDPGQGLRLIYYSQIVNDFQKGDIAEGYSVSREKKESFPLTVTSAQKNPTAFYLCASSRTGKGDTEAFFGQGTRLTVV.

The gene calls are TRBV7-6 and TRBJ2-7, with 9 bases aligning to TRBD2. The V gene end was trimmed by 3 bases and the J gene end by 6 bases; junction bases not matched to a gene: 3. Germline V lookup: CDR1 SGHVS, CDR2 FNYEAQ. The CDR3 is 13 residues long. CDR3 coding DNA: TGTGCCAGCAGCTTTAGCGGGGGCCTCGAGCAGTACTTC. Its protein product is CASSFSGGLEQYF.

The chain has TRBV19 and TRBJ1-2, with 9 bases identical to TRBD1. Germline V gene data show CDR1 as LNHDA and CDR2 as SQIVND (reference sequence). Trimming took 4 bases from V and 4 from J; bases not matched to a gene: 1. This CDR3 has 13 residues. The DNA for the CDR3 is TGTGCCAGTAGTAGGGACAGGGCCTATGGCTACACCTTC. Amino acid sequence: CASSRDRAYGYTF.

The V call is TRBV6-4, the J call TRBJ1-2; D unresolved. The germline gives CDR1 MRHNA, CDR2 SNTAGT. The germline V and J ends were trimmed by 8 bases and 7 bases, with 14 bases remaining between them. This CDR3 spans 12 amino acids. CDR3 region: CASWESRLGYTF. The DNA for the CDR3 is TGTGCCAGCTGGGAGTCACGCCTTGGCTACACCTTC.

Concerning this clone: An end of the junction does not agree with germline; a read error may underlie this. The chain combines TRBV9 with TRBJ2-5; tentatively, D is TRBD1 (6 bases). This CDR3 contains 14 residues. Germline V gene data show CDR1 as SGDLS and CDR2 as YYNGEE. The CDR3: CASSGTQPQGTQYF. The CDR3 bases are TGTGCCAGCTCCGGGACACAACCCCAAGGGACCCAGTACTTC.

This clone was observed a single time. The rearrangement uses TRBV6-1 and TRBJ1-2; 8 bases fit TRBD1. The length of the CDR3 is 15 residues. J was trimmed by 4 bases and V by 7 bases; bases with no gene match: 11. Per germline, CDR1 MNHNS and CDR2 SASEGT. CDR3 sequence (DNA): TGTGCCAGCACAACCGGACAGGGATCGACCTATGGCTACACCTTC. It specifies CASTTGQGSTYGYTF.

This chain joins TRBV19 and TRBJ2-2; 7 nucleotides align to TRBD2. J was trimmed by 4 bases and V by 1 base; bases with no gene match: 3. The CDR3 totals 15 residues. Germline V gene lookup returns CDR1 LNHDA and CDR2 SQIVND (reference sequence). DNA for the CDR3: TGTGCCAGTAGTATAGGACTAGCTGTCACCGGGGAGCTGTTTTTT. Translated, it gives CASSIGLAVTGELFF.

This clone was counted a single time. The chain is built from TRBV29-1 and TRBJ1-3; a possible D gene is TRBD1 (6 bases). In germline, CDR1 is SQVTM, CDR2 ANQGSEA. Trimming pared 6 bases from V and 3 bases from J, leaving 12 bases between. CDR3 length equals 13 residues. CDR3 nucleotides: TGCAGCGTCTCAAACAGGGATGGAAACACCATATATTTT. This encodes CSVSNRDGNTIYF.

V is TRBV4-1 and J is TRBJ2-5; 14 bases match TRBD2. The last part of the DNA fits TRBJ2-7 better; the J call may be wrong. Germline V gene sequence: CDR1 MGHRA, CDR2 YSYEKL. This CDR3 region has 18 residues. CDR3 sequence: CASSLRTSGGNPSYEQYF. The CDR3, as DNA: TGCGCCAGCAGCCTGCGGACTAGCGGGGGGAACCCCTCCTACGAGCAGTACTTC.

The chain employs TRBV5-1 and TRBJ1-4; TRBD1 matches 8 bases. Germline-derived CDR1 and CDR2 are SGHRS and YFSETQ. The junction had 7 bases not matched to a gene; V was cut back by 4 bases and J by 8 bases. The CDR3 consists of 14 residues. The CDR3 bases are TGCGCCAGCAGCCCCGGGACAGGAGGGGAAAAACTGTTTTTT. The encoded protein is CASSPGTGGEKLFF.

This sequence joins TRBV2 and TRBJ2-5, with TRBD2 matching over 12 bases. V lost 1 base to trimming and J lost 5 bases; unmatched junction nucleotides: 5. Germline V gene sequence: CDR1 SNHLY, CDR2 FYNNEI. The CDR3 spans 16 residues. CDR3 in amino acids: CASSEGLAGGRETQYF. The DNA for the CDR3 is TGTGCCAGCAGTGAAGGGCTAGCGGGGGGGAGGGAGACCCAGTACTTC.

This sequence joins TRBV18 and TRBJ2-2, with TRBD1 identical over 7 bases. Trimming took 2 bases from V and 0 from J; bases not matched to a gene: 3. The germline V gene encodes CDR1 KGHSH and CDR2 LQKENI. The CDR3 is 16 amino acids. The chain's CDR3 is CASSPRQGPNTGELFF. The CDR3 DNA reads as TGTGCCAGCTCACCAAGACAGGGCCCGAACACCGGGGAGCTGTTTTTT.

This clone came up once. The rearrangement links TRBV6-1 to TRBJ1-5; no clear D. Trimming pared 9 bases from V and 4 bases from J, leaving 10 bases between. The germline V gene has CDR1 MNHNS and CDR2 SASEGT. This CDR3 is built from 12 residues. CDR3 amino acids: CASAEGNQPQHF. The CDR3 DNA reads TGTGCCAGTGCGGAGGGAAATCAGCCCCAGCATTTT.

This clone was counted a few times. This chain links TRBV2 with TRBJ2-3, with D perhaps TRBD2 (6 bases). V gave up 4 bases and J gave up 3 bases, with 14 bases separating them. The CDR3 is 15 amino acids. Looked up from germline, CDR1 is SNHLY and CDR2 is FYNNEI. This CDR3 is CASSAPTGGTDTQYF. Here the CDR3 DNA reads TGTGCCAGCAGTGCCCCTACAGGAGGGACAGATACGCAGTATTTT.

In DNA, the CDR3 is TGCGCCAGCAGCCCCGCGCAGGGTGATGGCTACACCTTC. The encoded protein is CASSPAQGDGYTF. The rearrangement links TRBV5-1 to TRBJ1-2; D perhaps matches TRBD1 (5 bases). Looked up from germline, CDR1 is SGHRS and CDR2 is YFSETQ. The CDR3 loop spans 13 amino acids. V was pared by 4 bases and J by 6 bases, with 13 bases between.